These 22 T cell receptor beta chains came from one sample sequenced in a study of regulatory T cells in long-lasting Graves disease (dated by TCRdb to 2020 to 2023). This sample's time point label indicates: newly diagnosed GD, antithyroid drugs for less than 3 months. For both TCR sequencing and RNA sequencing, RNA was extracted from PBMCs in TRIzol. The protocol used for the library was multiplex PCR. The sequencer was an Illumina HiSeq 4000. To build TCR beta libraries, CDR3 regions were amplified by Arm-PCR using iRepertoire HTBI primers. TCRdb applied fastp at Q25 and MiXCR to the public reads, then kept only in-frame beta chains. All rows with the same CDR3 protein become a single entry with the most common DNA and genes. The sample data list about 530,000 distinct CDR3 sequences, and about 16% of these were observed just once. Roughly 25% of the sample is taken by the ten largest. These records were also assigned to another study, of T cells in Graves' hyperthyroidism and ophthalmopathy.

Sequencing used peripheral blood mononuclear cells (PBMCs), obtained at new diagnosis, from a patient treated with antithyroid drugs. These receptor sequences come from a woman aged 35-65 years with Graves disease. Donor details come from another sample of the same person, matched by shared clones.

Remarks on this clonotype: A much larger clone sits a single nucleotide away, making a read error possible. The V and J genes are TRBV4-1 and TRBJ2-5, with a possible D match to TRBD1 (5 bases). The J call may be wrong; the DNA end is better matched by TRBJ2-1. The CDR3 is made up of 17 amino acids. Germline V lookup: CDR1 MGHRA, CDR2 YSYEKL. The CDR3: CASSQDPGLGSHNEQFF. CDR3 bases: TGCGCCAGCAGCCAAGACCCAGGGTTGGGATCCCACAATGAGCAGTTCTTC.

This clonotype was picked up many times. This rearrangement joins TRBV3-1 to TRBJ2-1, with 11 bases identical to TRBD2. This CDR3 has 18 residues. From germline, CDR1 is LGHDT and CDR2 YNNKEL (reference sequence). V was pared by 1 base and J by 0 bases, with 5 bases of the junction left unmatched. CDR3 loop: CASSQGSSGGSSYNEQFF. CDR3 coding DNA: TGTGCCAGCAGCCAAGGATCTAGCGGGGGGAGCTCCTACAATGAGCAGTTCTTC.

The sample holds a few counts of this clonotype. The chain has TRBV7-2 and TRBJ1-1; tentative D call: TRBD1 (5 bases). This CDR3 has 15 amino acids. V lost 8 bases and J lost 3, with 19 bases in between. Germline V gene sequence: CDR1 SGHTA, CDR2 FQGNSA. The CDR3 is CASFGAGWADTEAFF. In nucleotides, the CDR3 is TGTGCCAGCTTCGGGGCAGGGTGGGCGGACACTGAAGCTTTCTTT.

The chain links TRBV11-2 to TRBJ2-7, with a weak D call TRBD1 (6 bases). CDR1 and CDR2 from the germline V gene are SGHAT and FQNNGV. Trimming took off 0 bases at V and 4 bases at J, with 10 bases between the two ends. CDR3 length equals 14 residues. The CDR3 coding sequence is TGTGCCAGCAGCTTAGATCCTGGGACATACGAGCAGTACTTC. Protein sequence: CASSLDPGTYEQYF.

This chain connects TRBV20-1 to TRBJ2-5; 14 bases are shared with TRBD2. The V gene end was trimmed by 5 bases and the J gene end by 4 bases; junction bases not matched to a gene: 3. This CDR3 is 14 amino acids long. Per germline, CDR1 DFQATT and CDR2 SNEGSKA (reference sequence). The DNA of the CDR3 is TGCAGTGCTGGAGGGACTAGCGGGGGAGAGACCCAGTACTTC. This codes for CSAGGTSGGETQYF.

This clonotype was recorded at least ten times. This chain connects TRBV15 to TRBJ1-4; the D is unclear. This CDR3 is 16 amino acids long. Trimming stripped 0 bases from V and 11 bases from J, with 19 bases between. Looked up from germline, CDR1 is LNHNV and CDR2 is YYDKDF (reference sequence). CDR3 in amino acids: CATSRDLRTEVGKLFF. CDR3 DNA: TGTGCCACCAGCAGAGATTTACGGACGGAGGTTGGTAAACTGTTTTTT.

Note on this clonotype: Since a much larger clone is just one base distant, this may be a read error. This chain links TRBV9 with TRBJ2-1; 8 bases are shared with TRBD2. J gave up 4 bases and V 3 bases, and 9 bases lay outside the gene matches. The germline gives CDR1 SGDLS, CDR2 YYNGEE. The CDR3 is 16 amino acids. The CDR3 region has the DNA TGTGCCAGCAGCGCTAGCGGGTGGGCCCGTTACAATGAGCAGTTCTTC. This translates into CASSASGWARYNEQFF. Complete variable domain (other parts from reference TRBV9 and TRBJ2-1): DSGVTQTPKHLITATGQRVTLRCSPRSGDLSVYWYQQSLDQGLQFLIQYYNGEERAKGNILERFSAQQFPDLHSELNLSSLELGDSALYFCASSASGWARYNEQFFGPGTRLTVL.

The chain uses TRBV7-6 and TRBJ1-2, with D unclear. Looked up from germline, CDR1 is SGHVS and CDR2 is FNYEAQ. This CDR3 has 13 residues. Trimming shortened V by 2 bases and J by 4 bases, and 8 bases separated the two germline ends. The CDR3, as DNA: TGTGCCAGCAGCTTATTGGAGGCCTATGGCTACACCTTC. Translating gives CASSLLEAYGYTF.

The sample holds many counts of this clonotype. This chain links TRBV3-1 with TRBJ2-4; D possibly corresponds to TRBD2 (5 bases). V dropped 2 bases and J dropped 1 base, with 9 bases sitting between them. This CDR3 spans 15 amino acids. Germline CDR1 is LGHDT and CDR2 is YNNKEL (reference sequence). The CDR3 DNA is TGTGCCAGCAGCCAACGGGGTAAGGCCAAAAACATTCAGTACTTC. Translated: CASSQRGKAKNIQYF.

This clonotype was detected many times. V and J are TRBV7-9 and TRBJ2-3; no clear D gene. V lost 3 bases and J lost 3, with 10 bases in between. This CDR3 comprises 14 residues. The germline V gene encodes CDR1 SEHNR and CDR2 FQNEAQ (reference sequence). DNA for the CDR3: TGTGCCAGCAGCTTCGGTGCAAAAACAGATACGCAGTATTTT. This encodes CASSFGAKTDTQYF. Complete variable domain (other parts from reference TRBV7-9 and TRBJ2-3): DTGVSQNPRHKITKRGQNVTFRCDPISEHNRLYWYRQTLGQGPEFLTYFQNEAQLEKSRLLSDRFSAERPKGSFSTLEIQRTEQGDSAMYLCASSFGAKTDTQYFGPGTRLTVL.

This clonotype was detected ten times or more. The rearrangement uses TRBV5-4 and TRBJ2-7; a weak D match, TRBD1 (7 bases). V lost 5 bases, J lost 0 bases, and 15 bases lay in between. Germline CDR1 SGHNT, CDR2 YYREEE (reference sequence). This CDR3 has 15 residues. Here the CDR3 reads CASRQQGGYSYEQYF. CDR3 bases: TGTGCCAGCAGACAGCAGGGGGGTTACTCCTACGAGCAGTACTTC.

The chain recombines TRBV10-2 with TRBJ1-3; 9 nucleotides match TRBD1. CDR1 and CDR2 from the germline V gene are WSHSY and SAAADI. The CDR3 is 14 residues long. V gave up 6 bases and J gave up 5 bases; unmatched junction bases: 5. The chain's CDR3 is CASRGQGERNTIYF. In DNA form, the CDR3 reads TGCGCCAGCAGGGGACAGGGTGAAAGAAACACCATATATTTT.

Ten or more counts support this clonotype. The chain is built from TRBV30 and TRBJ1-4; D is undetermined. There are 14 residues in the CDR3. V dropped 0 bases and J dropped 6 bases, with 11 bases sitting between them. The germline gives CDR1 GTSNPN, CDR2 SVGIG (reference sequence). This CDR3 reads CAWSVGVEDEKLFF. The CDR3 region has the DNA TGTGCCTGGAGTGTTGGGGTGGAAGATGAAAAACTGTTTTTT.

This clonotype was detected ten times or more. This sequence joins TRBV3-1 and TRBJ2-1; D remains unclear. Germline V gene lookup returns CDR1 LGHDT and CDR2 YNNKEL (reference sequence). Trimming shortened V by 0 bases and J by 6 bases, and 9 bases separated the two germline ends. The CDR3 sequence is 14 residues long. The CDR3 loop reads CASSQDHGVNEQFF. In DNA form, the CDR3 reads TGTGCCAGCAGCCAAGATCATGGGGTCAATGAGCAGTTCTTC.

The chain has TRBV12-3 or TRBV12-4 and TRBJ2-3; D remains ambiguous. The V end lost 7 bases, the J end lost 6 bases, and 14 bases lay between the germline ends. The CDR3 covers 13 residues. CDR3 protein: CASTYSYSDTQYF. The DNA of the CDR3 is TGTGCCAGCACCTATAGCTATTCGGATACGCAGTATTTT.

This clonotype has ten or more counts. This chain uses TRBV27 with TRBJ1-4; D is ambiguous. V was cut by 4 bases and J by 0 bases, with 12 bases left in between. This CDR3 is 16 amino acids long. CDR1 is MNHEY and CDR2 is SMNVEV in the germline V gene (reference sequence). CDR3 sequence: CASSSRPPPTNEKLFF. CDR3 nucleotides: TGTGCCAGCAGTTCTAGACCACCCCCAACTAATGAAAAACTGTTTTTT.

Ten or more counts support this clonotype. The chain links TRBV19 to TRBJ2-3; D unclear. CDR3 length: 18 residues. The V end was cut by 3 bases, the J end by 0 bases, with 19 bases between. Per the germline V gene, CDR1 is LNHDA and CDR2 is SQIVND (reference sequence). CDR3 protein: CASSIGVTSQTSTDTQYF. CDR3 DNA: TGTGCCAGTAGTATTGGGGTCACGTCGCAAACTAGCACAGATACGCAGTATTTT.

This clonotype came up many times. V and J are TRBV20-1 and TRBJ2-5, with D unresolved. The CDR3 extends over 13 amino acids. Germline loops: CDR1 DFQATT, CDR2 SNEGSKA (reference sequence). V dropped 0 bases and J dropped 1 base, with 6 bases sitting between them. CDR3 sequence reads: CSAREGFQETQYF. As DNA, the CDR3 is TGCAGTGCTAGAGAGGGGTTCCAAGAGACCCAGTACTTC.

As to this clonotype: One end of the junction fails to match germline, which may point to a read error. CDR3 nucleotides: TGCGCCGGCAGTGGTAGGGAACCCTACAATGAGCAGTTCTTC. Its protein is CAGSGREPYNEQFF. This rearrangement joins TRBV10-2 to TRBJ2-1; no firm D call. CDR3 length equals 14 residues. Germline CDR1 is WSHSY and CDR2 is SAAADI.

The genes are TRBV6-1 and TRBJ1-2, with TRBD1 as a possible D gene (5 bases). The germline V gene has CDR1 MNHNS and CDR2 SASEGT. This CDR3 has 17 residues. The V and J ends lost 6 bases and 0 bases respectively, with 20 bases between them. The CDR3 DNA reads TGTGCCAGCAGCCTCTCCCCTTGGCAGGGAGCTAACTATGGCTACACCTTC. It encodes CASSLSPWQGANYGYTF.

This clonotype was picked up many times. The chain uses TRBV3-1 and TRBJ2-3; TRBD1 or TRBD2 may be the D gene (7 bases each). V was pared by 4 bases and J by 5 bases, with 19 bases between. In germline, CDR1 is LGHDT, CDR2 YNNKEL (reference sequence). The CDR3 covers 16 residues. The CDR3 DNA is TGTGCCAGCAGCCCGCCAGGGGGGGCAGGAGTAGATACGCAGTATTTT. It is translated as CASSPPGGAGVDTQYF.

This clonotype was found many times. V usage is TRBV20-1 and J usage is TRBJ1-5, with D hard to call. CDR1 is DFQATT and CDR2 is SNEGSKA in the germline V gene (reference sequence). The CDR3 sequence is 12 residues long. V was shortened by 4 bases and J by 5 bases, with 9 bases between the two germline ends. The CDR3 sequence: CSANDGYQPQHF. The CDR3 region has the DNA TGCAGTGCTAACGACGGCTATCAGCCCCAGCATTTT.